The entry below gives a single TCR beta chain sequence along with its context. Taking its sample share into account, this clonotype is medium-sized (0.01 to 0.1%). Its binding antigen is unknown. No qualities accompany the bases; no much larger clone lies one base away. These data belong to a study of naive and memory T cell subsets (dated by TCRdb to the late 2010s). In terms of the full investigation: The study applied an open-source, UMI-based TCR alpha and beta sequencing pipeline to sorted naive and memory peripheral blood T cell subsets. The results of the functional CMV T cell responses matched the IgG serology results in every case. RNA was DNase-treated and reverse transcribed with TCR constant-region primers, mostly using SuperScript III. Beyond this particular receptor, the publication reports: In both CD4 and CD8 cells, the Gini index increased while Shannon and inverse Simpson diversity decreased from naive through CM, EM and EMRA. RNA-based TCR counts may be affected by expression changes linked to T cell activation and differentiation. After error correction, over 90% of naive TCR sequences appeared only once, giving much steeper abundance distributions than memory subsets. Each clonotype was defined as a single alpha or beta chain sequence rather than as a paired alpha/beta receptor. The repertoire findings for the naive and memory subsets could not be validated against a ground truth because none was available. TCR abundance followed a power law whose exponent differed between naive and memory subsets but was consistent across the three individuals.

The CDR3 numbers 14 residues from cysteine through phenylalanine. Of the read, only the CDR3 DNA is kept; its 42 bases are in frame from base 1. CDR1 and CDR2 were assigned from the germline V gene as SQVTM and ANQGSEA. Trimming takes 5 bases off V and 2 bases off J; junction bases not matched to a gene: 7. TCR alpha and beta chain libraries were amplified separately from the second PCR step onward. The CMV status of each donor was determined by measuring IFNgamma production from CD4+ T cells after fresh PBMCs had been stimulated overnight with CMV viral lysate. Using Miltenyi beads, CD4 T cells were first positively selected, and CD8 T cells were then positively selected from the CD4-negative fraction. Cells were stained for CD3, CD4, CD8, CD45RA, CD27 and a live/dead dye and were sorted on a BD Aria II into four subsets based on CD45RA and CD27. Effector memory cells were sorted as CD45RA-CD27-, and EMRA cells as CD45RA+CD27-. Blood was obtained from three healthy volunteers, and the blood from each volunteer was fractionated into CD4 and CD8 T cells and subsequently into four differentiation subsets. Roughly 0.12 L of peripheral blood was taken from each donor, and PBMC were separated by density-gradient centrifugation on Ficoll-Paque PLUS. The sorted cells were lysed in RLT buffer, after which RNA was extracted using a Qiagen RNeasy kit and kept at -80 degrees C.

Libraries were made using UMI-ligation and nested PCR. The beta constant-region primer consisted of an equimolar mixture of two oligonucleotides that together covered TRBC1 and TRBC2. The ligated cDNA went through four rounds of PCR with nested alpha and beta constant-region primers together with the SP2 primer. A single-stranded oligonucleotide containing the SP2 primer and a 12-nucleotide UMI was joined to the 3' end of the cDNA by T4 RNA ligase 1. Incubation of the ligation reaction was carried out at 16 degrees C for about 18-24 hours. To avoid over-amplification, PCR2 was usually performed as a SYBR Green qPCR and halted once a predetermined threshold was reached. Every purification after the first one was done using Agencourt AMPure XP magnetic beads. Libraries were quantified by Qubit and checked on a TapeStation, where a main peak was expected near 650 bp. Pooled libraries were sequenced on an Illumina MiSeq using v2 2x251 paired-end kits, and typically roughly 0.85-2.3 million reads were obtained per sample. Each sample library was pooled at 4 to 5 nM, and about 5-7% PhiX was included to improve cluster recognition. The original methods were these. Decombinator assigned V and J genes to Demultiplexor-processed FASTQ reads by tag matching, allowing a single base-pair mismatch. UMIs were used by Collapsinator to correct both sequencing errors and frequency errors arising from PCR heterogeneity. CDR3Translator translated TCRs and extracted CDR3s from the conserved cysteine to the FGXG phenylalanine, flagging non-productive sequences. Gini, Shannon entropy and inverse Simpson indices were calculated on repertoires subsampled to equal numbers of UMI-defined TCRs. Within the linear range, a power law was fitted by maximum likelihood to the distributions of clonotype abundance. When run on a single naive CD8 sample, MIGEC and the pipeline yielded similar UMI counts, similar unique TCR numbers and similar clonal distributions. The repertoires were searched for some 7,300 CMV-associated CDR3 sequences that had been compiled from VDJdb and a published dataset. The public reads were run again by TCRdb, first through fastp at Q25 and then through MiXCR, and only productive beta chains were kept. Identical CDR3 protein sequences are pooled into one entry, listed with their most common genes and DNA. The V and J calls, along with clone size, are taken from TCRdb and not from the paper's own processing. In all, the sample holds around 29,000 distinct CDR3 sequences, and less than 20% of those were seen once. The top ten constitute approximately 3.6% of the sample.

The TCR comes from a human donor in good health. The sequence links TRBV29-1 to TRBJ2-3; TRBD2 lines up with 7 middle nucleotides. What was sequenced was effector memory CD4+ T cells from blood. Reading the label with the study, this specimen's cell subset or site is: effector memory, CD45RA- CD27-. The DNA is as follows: TGCAGCGTTCCCCTGGGAGGGCCCACAGATACGCAGTATTTT. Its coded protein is CSVPLGGPTDTQYF.